The rows below give T cell receptor beta chains drawn from one sample of a study of T cell responses to AZD1222 COVID-19 vaccine. The protocol was immunoSEQ multiplex PCR, while the TCRdb copy is restricted to in-frame clones and leaves out a portion. The sample carries 80,000 or so clones, under 95% recorded once. The source was peripheral blood, collected on day 0 of MenACWY control vaccination. The origin of the receptors is an adult in good health. The CDR3 runs from the conserved cysteine through the conserved F or W. The D gene is left open where the match is weak. Clone size appears in some rows only: once, few, many, or a class for an expanded clone.

abundance	v_gene	d_gene	j_gene	CDR3aa	CDR3nt
once	TRBV6-4	TRBD2	TRBJ2-1	CASSDAASGDYNEQFF	TGTGCCAGCAGTGACGCCGCTAGCGGGGATTACAATGAGCAGTTCTTC
.	TRBV23-1	.	TRBJ1-2	CASSPWAADYGYTF	TGCGCCAGCAGTCCTTGGGCAGCGGACTATGGCTACACCTTC
.	TRBV27	.	TRBJ2-7	CASSLGESSYEQYF	TGTGCCAGCAGTTTGGGGGAGTCGTCCTACGAGCAGTACTTC
.	TRBV7-6	.	TRBJ1-3	CASSLESGGNTIYF	TGTGCCAGCAGCTTAGAATCAGGTGGAAACACCATATATTTT
.	TRBV10-3	.	TRBJ1-1	CATTRGLEAFF	TGTGCCACTACCCGGGGCCTAGAAGCTTTCTTT
.	TRBV5-1	.	TRBJ1-1	CASSLAGGGNFNTEAFF	TGCGCCAGCAGCTTGGCCGGGGGCGGCAACTTCAACACTGAAGCTTTCTTT
.	TRBV5-4	TRBD1	TRBJ1-2	CASSWGQGALGGYTF	TGTGCCAGCAGCTGGGGACAGGGGGCCCTAGGTGGCTACACCTTC
.	TRBV13	.	TRBJ1-3	CASSSEWDTIYF	TGTGCCAGCAGCTCCGAGTGGGACACCATATATTTT
.	TRBV28	.	TRBJ1-1	CASSPGGAPNTEAFF	TGTGCCAGCAGTCCCGGGGGCGCACCGAACACTGAAGCTTTCTTT
.	TRBV6-4	.	TRBJ1-5	CASSAGFNQPQHF	TGTGCCAGCAGTGCTGGCTTCAATCAGCCCCAGCATTTT
.	TRBV15	.	TRBJ1-5	CATSTQVTQPQHF	TGTGCCACCAGCACACAGGTTACTCAGCCCCAGCATTTT
.	TRBV19	.	TRBJ1-5	CASSVDPIPKHF	TGTGCCAGTAGTGTAGATCCTATCCCCAAGCATTTT
.	TRBV28	.	TRBJ1-6	CASMGVDNSPLHF	TGTGCCAGCATGGGGGTGGATAATTCACCCCTCCACTTT
.	TRBV25-1	TRBD1	TRBJ1-5	CASSGGTGNQPQHF	TGTGCCAGCAGTGGGGGGACAGGGAATCAGCCCCAGCATTTT
.	TRBV7-2	.	TRBJ2-3	CASSLVEGLSTDTQYF	TGTGCCAGCAGCTTAGTGGAGGGGTTGAGCACAGATACGCAGTATTTT
few	TRBV7-6	TRBD1	TRBJ2-7	CASSLKWTGGKFEQYF	TGTGCCAGCAGCTTAAAGTGGACAGGGGGCAAGTTTGAGCAGTACTTC
once	TRBV4-1	.	TRBJ1-1	CASSQEGGALRRAFF	TGCGCCAGCAGCCAAGAAGGCGGAGCCTTACGTCGGGCTTTCTTT
.	TRBV4-2	.	TRBJ2-2	CASSQYSQEAGELFF	TGTGCCAGCAGCCAGTATAGTCAGGAGGCCGGGGAGCTGTTTTTT
.	TRBV7-9	.	TRBJ1-1	CASRDQMNTEAFF	TGTGCCAGCAGAGATCAAATGAACACTGAAGCTTTCTTT
.	TRBV19	TRBD1	TRBJ1-4	CASSLLGQSEEKLFF	TGTGCCAGTAGTCTATTGGGACAGTCGGAAGAAAAACTGTTTTTT
.	TRBV6-5	TRBD1	TRBJ2-5	CASSPGTGQETQYF	TGTGCCAGCAGCCCAGGGACAGGCCAAGAGACCCAGTACTTC
.	TRBV9	.	TRBJ2-1	CASSVILDEQFF	TGTGCCAGCAGCGTAATTCTAGATGAGCAGTTCTTC
once	TRBV7-2	.	TRBJ2-7	CASSLLAVGFYEQYF	TGTGCCAGCAGCTTGTTAGCCGTCGGATTTTACGAGCAGTACTTC
.	TRBV4-2	.	TRBJ1-5	CASSQDQPQHF	TGTGCCAGCAGCCAAGATCAGCCCCAGCATTTT
once	TRBV5-4	.	TRBJ1-2	CASSGQYGYTF	TGTGCCAGCAGTGGACAGTATGGCTACACCTTC
once	TRBV19	.	TRBJ2-1	CASKIGGSNEQFF	TGTGCCAGTAAAATAGGGGGGTCGAATGAGCAGTTCTTC
.	TRBV3-1/TRBV3-2	.	TRBJ2-1	CASSPRSHRNEQFF	TGTGCCAGCAGTCCTCGGAGTCATCGCAATGAGCAGTTCTTC
once	TRBV5-1	.	TRBJ2-5	CASSPLLGMETQYF	TGCGCCAGCAGCCCGCTGTTAGGGATGGAGACCCAGTACTTC
.	TRBV29-1	TRBD1	TRBJ2-5	CSEGQGVETQYF	TGCAGCGAAGGACAGGGAGTAGAGACCCAGTACTTC
.	TRBV6-5	.	TRBJ1-1	CASSPGEAATEAFF	TGTGCCAGCAGTCCAGGGGAGGCGGCCACTGAAGCTTTCTTT
few	TRBV27	.	TRBJ2-1	CASSLRADGIDNEQFF	TGTGCCAGCAGTTTAAGGGCTGACGGAATAGACAATGAGCAGTTCTTC